This is a list of T cell receptor beta chains from one sample in a study of T cells after yellow fever vaccination. TCRdb redid the calling of the 5' RACE reads with MiXCR, one entry per CDR3 protein. The sample has about 430,000 distinct CDR3 sequences, around a sixth seen once. Sequenced material: PBMCs, taken before the yellow fever booster vaccination. The receptors originated from a man between 18 and 35 years old who received the YFV17D yellow fever vaccine. Both conserved end residues are part of each CDR3. A D gene is named only where the DNA matches it firmly. Clone size is given for some rows only: seen once, a few or many times, or a class if the clone is expanded.

v_call	clone_size	d_call	cdr3_length	j_call	cdr3_nt	cdr3_aa
TRBV5-1	NA	NA	15	TRBJ2-1	TGCGCCAGCAGCTTGCGGGGGGCCCCCTTCAATGAGCAGTTCTTC	CASSLRGAPFNEQFF
TRBV12-3/TRBV12-4	many	NA	16	TRBJ2-2	TGTGCCAGCAGTCCTAGGAGACTCCGGGGCACCGGGGAGCTGTTTTTT	CASSPRRLRGTGELFF
TRBV29-1	NA	NA	12	TRBJ1-1	TGCAGCGTTTCAGACAGGAACACTGAAGCTTTCTTT	CSVSDRNTEAFF
TRBV3-1	NA	NA	15	TRBJ2-1	TGTGCCAGCAGCCAAGCCCGGACCTCCCGGAGTGAGCAGTTCTTC	CASSQARTSRSEQFF
TRBV20-1	NA	TRBD1	18	TRBJ1-4	TGCAGTGCTAGAGATCGGTACAGGGGCCGACGACTTAATGAAAAACTGTTTTTT	CSARDRYRGRRLNEKLFF
TRBV4-1	few	TRBD1	14	TRBJ1-2	TGCGCCAGCAGCCAAGCCCATGGGGACAGCTTCTACACCTTC	CASSQAHGDSFYTF
TRBV15	few	NA	14	TRBJ2-5	TGTGCCACCAGGCGGAGAGCAGGGGTCGAGACCCAGTACTTC	CATRRRAGVETQYF
TRBV20-1	many	TRBD2	15	TRBJ2-5	TGCAGTGCTGGGCCTAGCGGGGGGCCCCAGGAGACCCAGTACTTC	CSAGPSGGPQETQYF
TRBV5-1	few	TRBD1	17	TRBJ2-5	TGCGCCAGCAGCTTGGAAAACAGACCAGGGGGATGGGAGACCCAGTACTTC	CASSLENRPGGWETQYF
TRBV20-1	NA	TRBD2	17	TRBJ2-3	TGCAGTGCCCCAATCCGGGGGGCGGGGGGCAGCACAGATACGCAGTATTTT	CSAPIRGAGGSTDTQYF
TRBV7-9	few	NA	15	TRBJ2-6	TGTGCCAGCAGCTCTCAGGGGAGGTGGGCCAACGTCCTGACTTTC	CASSSQGRWANVLTF
TRBV6-5	NA	NA	14	TRBJ1-1	TGTGCCAGCAGTTACTGGACTCACCAGGCTGAAGCTTTCTTT	CASSYWTHQAEAFF
TRBV5-1	few	NA	14	TRBJ1-2	TGCGCCAGCAGCTGGACGGGGGGCCACCTTGGCTACACCTTC	CASSWTGGHLGYTF
TRBV7-2	NA	NA	14	TRBJ2-5	TGTGCCAGCAGCCCCTCAACGGTCGGGGAGACCCAGTACTTC	CASSPSTVGETQYF
TRBV20-1	few	NA	13	TRBJ2-7	TGCAGTGCCTCCTCCAGGGGCAGATACGAGCAGTACTTC	CSASSRGRYEQYF
TRBV6-5	once	NA	16	TRBJ1-5	TGTGCCAGCAAGGAAAAACGGGACTATAGCAATCAGCCCCAGCATTTT	CASKEKRDYSNQPQHF
TRBV11-1	few	TRBD1	14	TRBJ2-5	TGTGCCAGCAGCCCTCGACAGGGGCGGGAGACCCAGTACTTC	CASSPRQGRETQYF
TRBV4-1	NA	TRBD1	16	TRBJ1-4	TGCGCCAGCAGCCATAGGGACAGGGGATCTAATGAAAAACTGTTTTTT	CASSHRDRGSNEKLFF
TRBV4-1	NA	NA	14	TRBJ1-4	TGCGCCAGCAGCAGCTCTTTTGGCAGGGAAAAACTGTTTTTT	CASSSSFGREKLFF
TRBV7-2	NA	NA	15	TRBJ2-3	TGTGCCAGCAGCTTAGACGTTAAATTCACAGATACGCAGTATTTT	CASSLDVKFTDTQYF
TRBV7-9	few	TRBD1	15	TRBJ2-7	TGTGCCAGCAGCGTCGGACAGGGGTTTTCCTACGAGCAGTACTTC	CASSVGQGFSYEQYF
TRBV4-1	NA	NA	14	TRBJ2-4	TGCGCCAGCAGGCCCACCGGACAGCGCGACATTCAGTACTTC	CASRPTGQRDIQYF
TRBV11-1	NA	NA	15	TRBJ2-2	TGTGCCAGCAGCTTAGGGGTCGTATCCACCGGGGAGCTGTTTTTT	CASSLGVVSTGELFF
TRBV7-8	NA	TRBD1	16	TRBJ2-2	TGTGCCAGCAGCTCTAAGGGGACAGGGGTGACCGGGGAGCTGTTTTTT	CASSSKGTGVTGELFF
TRBV15	few	NA	14	TRBJ2-1	TGTGCCACCAGCAGTGCCTTAGGGGGAAATGAGCAGTTCTTC	CATSSALGGNEQFF
TRBV5-1	NA	TRBD1	14	TRBJ1-1	TGTGCCAGCAGCCCGGACAGGGGTGGAACTGAAGCTTTCTTT	CASSPDRGGTEAFF
TRBV28	few	TRBD2	15	TRBJ2-3	TGTGCCAGCAGTTCCCGGGCCGGAGCGGGGGATACGCAGTATTTT	CASSSRAGAGDTQYF
TRBV5-1	NA	NA	15	TRBJ2-3	TGCGCCAGCAGCTATCAGGACTATCTCACAGATACGCAGTATTTT	CASSYQDYLTDTQYF
TRBV7-7	NA	NA	16	TRBJ2-3	TGTGCTAGCAGCTTAGGAGGGTCTCCCTTCACAGATACGCAGTATTTT	CASSLGGSPFTDTQYF
TRBV5-6	few	NA	15	TRBJ2-3	TGTGCCAGCAGCTTGGTAGGGCGCCGCACAGATACGCAGTATTTT	CASSLVGRRTDTQYF
TRBV6-5	few	TRBD2	16	TRBJ2-1	TGTGCCAGCAGTTACACGGTGGACGGGGGGAACAATGAGCAGTTCTTC	CASSYTVDGGNNEQFF
TRBV4-3	NA	NA	15	TRBJ1-5	TGCGCCAGCAGCCAAGAAAGGGGATACAATCAGCCCCAGCATTTT	CASSQERGYNQPQHF
TRBV11-2	NA	NA	13	TRBJ2-3	TGTGCCAGCAGCACCGGCCGCACAGATACGCAGTATTTT	CASSTGRTDTQYF
TRBV5-1	few	NA	13	TRBJ2-6	TGCGCCAGCCTGGACTCTGGGGCCAACGTCCTGACTTTC	CASLDSGANVLTF
TRBV5-5	few	TRBD1	13	TRBJ1-1	TGTGCCAGCAGCTCGCCCGACAGGGTTCGGGCTTTCTTT	CASSSPDRVRAFF
TRBV7-2	few	NA	14	TRBJ2-5	TGTGCCAGCAGCCCGCGACCGACCCCTGGGACCCAGTACTTC	CASSPRPTPGTQYF
TRBV28	NA	NA	16	TRBJ1-6	TGTGCCAGCGGTGGGACGGGGGAGGCCTTAGATTCACCCCTCCACTTT	CASGGTGEALDSPLHF
TRBV7-9	NA	TRBD1	12	TRBJ1-2	TGTGCCAGCGACCCGGACAGGGGAAGGTACACCTTC	CASDPDRGRYTF
TRBV9	NA	TRBD2	15	TRBJ2-3	TGTGCCAGCAGCGTAAATCCGGGGGGGAGTGATACGCAGTATTTT	CASSVNPGGSDTQYF
TRBV10-3	many	TRBD1	16	TRBJ2-2	TGTGCCATCAGTGAAGCCGGGACAGGGAACACCGGGGAGCTGTTTTTT	CAISEAGTGNTGELFF
TRBV4-1	few	NA	15	TRBJ2-5	TGCGCCAGCAGCCAACTGGACACCGGGGTGGGGGCCCAGTACTTC	CASSQLDTGVGAQYF
TRBV11-1	NA	TRBD2	16	TRBJ2-1	TGTGCCAGCAACCCCGCCACTAGCGGGTTTTACAATGAGCAGTTCTTC	CASNPATSGFYNEQFF
TRBV7-2	few	NA	11	TRBJ2-7	TGTGCCAGCAGCTTGATGGTGGAGCAGTACTTC	CASSLMVEQYF
TRBV3-1	once	TRBD2	16	TRBJ2-3	TGTGCCAGCAGCGCATTTCGACTAGCGGGAACAGATACGCAGTATTTT	CASSAFRLAGTDTQYF
TRBV4-3	few	NA	14	TRBJ2-1	TGCGCCAGCAGCCAAGATTCGAGGGGCCTACAGCAGTTCTTC	CASSQDSRGLQQFF